One and the same sample provided the 30 T cell receptor beta chains below, sequenced in a study of identical twins. TCRdb processed the 5' RACE reads anew with MiXCR; each CDR3 protein has one entry. In the table there are under 900,000 distinct CDR3 sequences, 12% of which are singletons. These same data were also listed under a study on yellow fever vaccine responses in identical twins.

Sequenced: PBMCs. All receptors come from a woman younger than 35 in good health.

The chain links TRBV6-1 to TRBJ2-3; 8 positions match TRBD1. CDR1 and CDR2 from the germline V gene are MNHNS and SASEGT. V trimming: 7 bases; J trimming: 0 bases; junction bases outside the gene matches: 9. CDR3 length: 16 amino acids. CDR3 bases: TGTGCCAGCATTCCCGCGGACAGGGCAAGCACAGATACGCAGTATTTT. It yields the protein CASIPADRASTDTQYF.

At least ten counts were recorded for this clonotype. The genes are TRBV7-8 and TRBJ2-1, with TRBD2 identical over 7 bases. The V and J ends lost 6 bases and 8 bases, in that order; junction bases with no gene match: 4. CDR1 is SGHVS, CDR2 FQNEAQ, per germline. This CDR3 contains 12 residues. As DNA, the CDR3 is TGTGCCAGCAGTCTCGGACTAGATGAGCAGTTCTTC. It encodes CASSLGLDEQFF.

This clonotype was counted only a few times. The CDR3 is CASSSTGIRQETQYF. The DNA of the CDR3 is TGTGCCAGCAGTTCGACAGGTATCCGCCAAGAGACCCAGTACTTC. This chain connects TRBV12-3 or TRBV12-4 to TRBJ2-5, with a weak D call TRBD1 (6 bases). CDR3 length: 15 residues. Trimming cost V 4 bases and J 1 base, with 13 bases left between them.

The CDR3 DNA follows: TGTGCCAGCAGCCAAAGGGGACAGAACTACAATGAGCAGTTCTTC. It translates to CASSQRGQNYNEQFF. V is TRBV3-1 and J is TRBJ2-1; 7 positions match TRBD1. Germline V gene sequence: CDR1 LGHDT, CDR2 YNNKEL (reference sequence). This CDR3 has 15 residues. Trimming at V came to 2 bases and at J to 3 bases, leaving 4 bases not matched to a gene.

The chain combines TRBV2 with TRBJ1-1, with TRBD1 as a possible D gene (6 bases). V was pared by 6 bases and J by 0 bases, with 14 bases between. The CDR3 extends over 15 amino acids. Germline-derived CDR1 and CDR2 are SNHLY and FYNNEI. The chain's CDR3 is CASSGNRALNTEAFF. The CDR3 DNA reads as TGTGCCAGCAGCGGGAACAGGGCACTGAACACTGAAGCTTTCTTT.

The chain links TRBV3-1 to TRBJ1-6; D is perhaps TRBD1 (6 bases). V gave up 1 base and J gave up 9 bases, with 16 bases separating them. CDR3 size: 16 residues. Germline CDR1 is LGHDT and CDR2 is YNNKEL (reference sequence). The CDR3 DNA sequence: TGTGCCAGCAGCCAAGTAGGGGGTATTAGTGGTTCACCCCTCCACTTT. This encodes CASSQVGGISGSPLHF.

This clonotype was counted a few times. V is TRBV6-1 and J is TRBJ2-1; 10 nucleotides agree with TRBD2. Germline V gene sequence: CDR1 MNHNS, CDR2 SASEGT. Trimming at V came to 6 bases and at J to 9 bases, leaving 17 bases not matched to a gene. The CDR3 loop spans 17 amino acids. The CDR3 region has the DNA TGTGCCAGCAGCGTGGGATGGGGCGAAGCGGGAGGGCTTGAGCAGTTCTTC. Protein: CASSVGWGEAGGLEQFF.

The chain recombines TRBV5-1 with TRBJ2-5; D might be TRBD1 or TRBD2, each matching 7 bases. Germline loops: CDR1 SGHRS, CDR2 YFSETQ. V lost 3 bases and J 5 bases, leaving 14 bases between the germline ends. The CDR3 has 14 residues. The DNA of the CDR3 is TGCGCCAGCAGCTCCCACAGGGGAGGGGAGACCCAGTACTTC. Protein product: CASSSHRGGETQYF.

This clonotype was seen a handful of times. V gene TRBV5-1 combines with J gene TRBJ2-1; 7 bases align to TRBD1. Looked up from germline, CDR1 is SGHRS and CDR2 is YFSETQ. This CDR3 has 15 residues. V was clipped by 4 bases and J by 2 bases; unmatched bases: 6. Here the CDR3 DNA reads TGCGCCAGCAGCGAAGACAGGGCCACCTACAATGAGCAGTTCTTC. Translating it yields CASSEDRATYNEQFF.

The sample holds a few counts of this clonotype. The chain couples TRBV2 to TRBJ2-5; 8 bases are a match to TRBD2. V lost 5 bases to trimming and J lost 1 base; unmatched junction nucleotides: 6. This CDR3 spans 15 amino acids. Per the germline V gene, CDR1 is SNHLY and CDR2 is FYNNEI. This CDR3 reads CASSPGLGSQETQYF. The CDR3 DNA reads TGTGCCAGCAGTCCGGGACTAGGGTCCCAAGAGACCCAGTACTTC. The variable domain in full, with the rest retrieved from reference TRBV2 and TRBJ2-5, is EPEVTQTPSHQVTQMGQEVILRCVPISNHLYFYWYRQILGQKVEFLVSFYNNEISEKSEIFDDQFSVERPDGSNFTLKIRSTKLEDSAMYFCASSPGLGSQETQYFGPGTRLLVL.

This sequence joins TRBV7-9 and TRBJ2-1; no clear D. In germline, CDR1 is SEHNR, CDR2 FQNEAQ (reference sequence). This CDR3 comprises 17 residues. Between the trimmed V and J ends, which lost 4 bases and 0 bases, there was a span of 16 bases. The CDR3, as DNA: TGTGCCAGCAGCTCATTAGGTGGTCCCACCTCCTACAATGAGCAGTTCTTC. Translating gives CASSSLGGPTSYNEQFF.

Only a few counts were recorded for this clonotype. The J gene is TRBJ1-4, the V gene TRBV20-1, with TRBD1 matching 8 bases. Trimming took 5 bases from V and 7 from J; bases not matched to a gene: 6. This CDR3 spans 13 amino acids. CDR1 and CDR2 (germline): DFQATT, SNEGSKA (reference sequence). CDR3 protein: CSAGRTGSEKLFF. For the CDR3, the DNA is TGCAGTGCTGGACGGACAGGGAGTGAAAAACTGTTTTTT.

The chain links TRBV5-1 to TRBJ1-1; D is uncertain. Per the germline V gene, CDR1 is SGHRS and CDR2 is YFSETQ. V was pared by 4 bases and J by 4 bases, with 14 bases between. The CDR3 is 14 amino acids. CDR3 nucleotide sequence: TGCGCCAGCAGCCCCGGCGGGGTGGGCACTGAAGCTTTCTTT. The encoded protein is CASSPGGVGTEAFF.

This clonotype was seen a few times. This chain links TRBV2 with TRBJ2-5; D gene ambiguous. Germline CDR1 and CDR2: SNHLY and FYNNEI. Trimming took off 7 bases at V and 4 bases at J, with 13 bases between the two ends. CDR3 length equals 13 residues. CDR3 DNA sequence: TGTGCCAGCATCGGCGCGAACGGAGAGACCCAGTACTTC. It yields the protein CASIGANGETQYF.

This clonotype was detected ten times or more. This chain links TRBV20-1 with TRBJ2-5, with 10 bases that match TRBD2. From germline, CDR1 is DFQATT and CDR2 SNEGSKA (reference sequence). V lost 0 bases to trimming and J lost 5 bases; unmatched junction nucleotides: 9. CDR3 size: 16 residues. The CDR3 loop reads CSARDLGAGGWETQYF. DNA of the CDR3: TGCAGTGCTAGAGATCTAGGAGCGGGAGGGTGGGAGACCCAGTACTTC.

This clonotype has at least ten counts. The genes are TRBV12-3 or TRBV12-4 and TRBJ2-1, with 7 bases identical to TRBD1. V lost 3 bases and J lost 12; bases outside the gene matches: 5. This CDR3 contains 12 residues. CDR3 protein: CASSFEGARQFF. The CDR3 DNA reads TGTGCCAGCAGTTTTGAGGGGGCCCGGCAGTTCTTC.

V usage is TRBV9 and J usage is TRBJ2-6; a possible D gene is TRBD2 (5 bases). Trimming left V 2 bases short and J 0 bases short, with 9 bases between. The CDR3 spans 16 residues. Germline V CDR1 and CDR2: SGDLS, YYNGEE. The CDR3 loop reads CASSVTSGSGANVLTF. Here the CDR3 DNA reads TGTGCCAGCAGCGTCACCAGCGGCTCTGGGGCCAACGTCCTGACTTTC.

The gene calls are TRBV4-1 and TRBJ1-1; a weak D match, TRBD1 (5 bases). This CDR3 has 14 amino acids. CDR1 MGHRA and CDR2 YSYEKL come from the germline V gene. Trimming took 0 bases from V and 5 from J, leaving 10 bases between them. In DNA form, the CDR3 reads TGCGCCAGCAGCCAAGAGGAGGGGAGGACTGAAGCTTTCTTT. Its translation is CASSQEEGRTEAFF.

V and J are TRBV20-1 and TRBJ1-2, with D possibly being TRBD1 (5 bases). The CDR3 extends over 14 amino acids. Trimming shortened V by 1 base and J by 6 bases, and 15 bases separated the two germline ends. Germline V gene sequence: CDR1 DFQATT, CDR2 SNEGSKA (reference sequence). In DNA form, the CDR3 reads TGCAGTGCTAGAGCCCCGGGATGGGGGAATGGCTACACCTTC. Residues: CSARAPGWGNGYTF.

This clonotype was seen more than once but under ten times. This chain connects TRBV5-1 to TRBJ2-2; 12 nucleotides line up with TRBD2. This CDR3 comprises 16 residues. The ends lost 2 bases at V and 7 bases at J; junction bases unmatched: 6. Germline CDR1 reads SGHRS; CDR2 reads YFSETQ. CDR3 sequence reads: CASSFGLAGKDGELFF. The CDR3 nucleotides read TGCGCCAGCAGCTTCGGACTAGCGGGAAAGGACGGGGAGCTGTTTTTT. Using reference TRBV5-1 and TRBJ2-2 for the parts outside the CDR3, the full variable domain is KAGVTQTPRYLIKTRGQQVTLSCSPISGHRSVSWYQQTPGQGLQFLFEYFSETQRNKGNFPGRFSGRQFSNSRSEMNVSTLELGDSALYLCASSFGLAGKDGELFFGEGSRLTVL.

As to this clonotype: This may be a read error: a much more frequent sequence differs by one nucleotide. The rearrangement joins TRBV5-1 to TRBJ2-7, with 8 bases fitting TRBD1. The CDR3 loop spans 14 amino acids. With 4 bases clipped from V and 2 bases from J, the junction kept 5 bases outside the gene matches. Germline lookup yields CDR1 SGHRS and CDR2 YFSETQ. CDR3 loop: CASSVATGAYEQYV. CDR3 DNA sequence: TGCGCCAGCAGCGTCGCGACAGGGGCCTACGAGCAGTACGTC.

This clonotype showed up many times. The chain joins TRBV9 to TRBJ2-2, with D uncertain. Trimming stripped 0 bases from V and 3 bases from J, with 9 bases between. Germline V lookup: CDR1 SGDLS, CDR2 YYNGEE. The CDR3 is 15 residues long. The DNA of the CDR3 is TGTGCCAGCAGCGTAGCCCTTTGGGACACCGGGGAGCTGTTTTTT. Protein: CASSVALWDTGELFF.

The rearrangement joins TRBV7-8 to TRBJ2-3; 15 bases are a match to TRBD2. The V gene end was trimmed by 3 bases and the J gene end by 3 bases; junction bases not matched to a gene: 4. Germline V gene sequence: CDR1 SGHVS, CDR2 FQNEAQ. This CDR3 comprises 17 residues. For the CDR3, the DNA is TGTGCCAGCAGCTTCCTCGGGACTAGCGGGGGGACAGATACGCAGTATTTT. Encoded protein: CASSFLGTSGGTDTQYF.

This chain joins TRBV7-9 and TRBJ2-1, with TRBD1 as a possible D gene (6 bases). Trimming pared 2 bases from V and 4 bases from J, leaving 18 bases between. This CDR3 comprises 17 residues. Germline loops: CDR1 SEHNR, CDR2 FQNEAQ (reference sequence). Here the CDR3 reads CASSLLTGEGPYNEQFF. The CDR3 region has the DNA TGTGCCAGCAGCTTACTGACAGGCGAGGGGCCTTACAATGAGCAGTTCTTC.

This clonotype was seen more than once but under ten times. The rearrangement links TRBV5-1 to TRBJ2-5; maybe TRBD1 (6 bases). The V gene's germline CDR1 is SGHRS and CDR2 YFSETQ. CDR3 length: 13 amino acids. Trimming took off 1 base at V and 5 bases at J, with 9 bases between the two ends. For the CDR3, the DNA is TGCGCCAGCAGCTTGTGGCAGGGGGAGACCCAGTACTTC. This codes for CASSLWQGETQYF.

CDR3 in DNA: TGTGCCAGCAGTTCCGAGAGTGCGGGGGAGGAGACCCAGTACTTC. Translation gives CASSSESAGEETQYF. V usage is TRBV28 and J usage is TRBJ2-5, with TRBD2 identical over 7 bases. Germline assignment: CDR1 MDHEN and CDR2 SYDVKM. This CDR3 comprises 15 residues. Trimming cost V 4 bases and J 5 bases; bases outside gene matches: 10.

This clonotype came up a few times. This chain links TRBV12-3 or TRBV12-4 with TRBJ2-5; D unclear. The CDR3 spans 16 residues. The V gene lost 1 base and the J gene lost 5 bases, with 17 bases spanning the gap. CDR3 protein: CASSLEGGSLGETQYF. The DNA of the CDR3 is TGTGCCAGCAGTTTAGAGGGCGGCTCCTTAGGGGAGACCCAGTACTTC.

This chain connects TRBV5-1 to TRBJ2-5; 11 bases line up with TRBD2. This CDR3 comprises 16 residues. The germline gives CDR1 SGHRS, CDR2 YFSETQ. V was clipped by 3 bases and J by 2 bases; unmatched bases: 6. CDR3 coding DNA: TGCGCCAGCAGCTGGAGGGGACTAGCGGAACAAGAGACCCAGTACTTC. Its translation is CASSWRGLAEQETQYF.

The chain couples TRBV20-1 to TRBJ2-7; TRBD2 aligns across 8 bases. V was clipped by 6 bases and J by 2 bases; unmatched bases: 9. The CDR3 contains 14 residues. Germline CDR1 reads DFQATT; CDR2 reads SNEGSKA (reference sequence). The CDR3 spells CSAPGGTPTYEQYF. The CDR3 bases are TGCAGTGCCCCGGGGGGGACTCCGACCTACGAGCAGTACTTC.

The rearrangement joins TRBV5-6 to TRBJ2-5, with D perhaps being TRBD1 or TRBD2 (5 bases each). Trimming cost V 4 bases and J 0 bases, with 10 bases left between them. The CDR3 spans 14 residues. The germline V gene encodes CDR1 SGHDT and CDR2 YYEEEE. For the CDR3, the DNA is TGTGCCAGCAGCAAGGGACGGGACCAAGAGACCCAGTACTTC. Its translation is CASSKGRDQETQYF.